This T cell receptor (beta chain) was recorded in a study of blood T cell repertoires in COVID-19. The CDR3 has 13 residues. Trimming pared 3 bases from V and 7 bases from J, leaving 12 bases between. Germline CDR1 reads SGHDN; CDR2 reads FVKESK. Repertoires were generated with immunoSEQ multiplex PCR, while TCRdb's copy carries only in-frame clones and drops some. The data hold tens of thousands of clones, with around 85% observed a single time. This sequence was found in a man in his sixties with acute or convalescent COVID-19. Sequenced sample: peripheral blood. V usage is TRBV14 and J usage is TRBJ1-2; TRBD1 might be the D (6 bases). CDR3 coding DNA: TGTGCCAGCAGCCAGAACTACAGGGTTGGCTACACCTTC. As protein: CASSQNYRVGYTF. The full variable domain, completed using reference TRBV14 and TRBJ1-2, is EAGVTQFPSHSVIEKGQTVTLRCDPISGHDNLYWYRRVMGKEIKFLLHFVKESKQDESGMPNNRFLAERTGGTYSTLKVQPAELEDSGVYFCASSQNYRVGYTFGSGTRLTVV.